Listed below are T cell receptor beta chains from one sample, sequenced in a study of shared T cell receptors in the human thymus. Repertoires were generated with immunoSEQ multiplex PCR, while TCRdb's copy carries only in-frame clones and drops some. The data show about 540,000 clones, 75% to 80% seen once. The sample was also reused in another study, on human thymus T cells.

The sequenced material came from thymocytes. Receptors were obtained from a boy under three years old with a congenital heart defect. The CDR3 runs from the conserved cysteine through the conserved F or W. A D gene is named only where the DNA matches it firmly. Some rows have no size entry. The others give once, few or many, or a class for an expanded clone.

j_call: TRBJ2-1; clone_size: few; d_call: NA; v_call: TRBV12-5; cdr3_aa: CASGLVSGQGSYNEQFF; cdr3_nt: TGTGCTAGTGGTTTGGTAAGCGGGCAGGGCTCCTACAATGAGCAGTTCTTC
j_call: TRBJ1-1; clone_size: NA; d_call: NA; v_call: TRBV5-1; cdr3_aa: CASSLGFSGTEAFF; cdr3_nt: TGCGCCAGCAGCTTGGGCTTTTCGGGGACTGAAGCTTTCTTT
j_call: TRBJ1-2; clone_size: NA; d_call: TRBD1; v_call: TRBV30; cdr3_aa: CAWMWDRDYGYTF; cdr3_nt: TGTGCCTGGATGTGGGACAGGGACTATGGCTACACCTTC
j_call: TRBJ1-2; clone_size: NA; d_call: NA; v_call: TRBV29-1; cdr3_aa: CSVVSGIYGYTF; cdr3_nt: TGCAGCGTTGTTTCGGGGATCTATGGCTACACCTTC
j_call: TRBJ2-1; clone_size: NA; d_call: TRBD2; v_call: TRBV27; cdr3_aa: CASSPNPSGRASQQFF; cdr3_nt: TGTGCCAGCAGTCCCAACCCTAGCGGGAGGGCCTCCCAGCAGTTCTTC
j_call: TRBJ2-7; clone_size: NA; d_call: TRBD2; v_call: TRBV9; cdr3_aa: CASSEGLAGHYEQYF; cdr3_nt: TGTGCCAGCAGCGAGGGACTAGCGGGGCACTACGAGCAGTACTTC
j_call: TRBJ2-7; clone_size: NA; d_call: TRBD2; v_call: TRBV7-9; cdr3_aa: CASSLGPSGRGFEQYF; cdr3_nt: TGTGCCAGCAGCTTAGGCCCTAGCGGGAGGGGTTTCGAGCAGTACTTC
j_call: TRBJ2-7; clone_size: NA; d_call: NA; v_call: TRBV15; cdr3_aa: CATSRATVSYEQYF; cdr3_nt: TGTGCCACCAGCAGGGCGACAGTTTCCTACGAGCAGTACTTC
j_call: TRBJ2-1; clone_size: few; d_call: TRBD2; v_call: TRBV27; cdr3_aa: CASSPLRTSGFSSYNEQFF; cdr3_nt: TGTGCCAGCAGTCCTCTGCGGACTAGCGGTTTCAGCTCCTACAATGAGCAGTTCTTC
j_call: TRBJ2-1; clone_size: NA; d_call: TRBD2; v_call: TRBV7-4; cdr3_aa: CASSSCLAGTSDNEQFF; cdr3_nt: TGTGCCAGCAGCTCCTGCCTAGCGGGGACCTCTGACAATGAGCAGTTCTTC
j_call: TRBJ2-3; clone_size: NA; d_call: TRBD2; v_call: TRBV19; cdr3_aa: CASSDRTSPDTQYF; cdr3_nt: TGTGCCAGTAGTGATAGGACTAGCCCAGATACGCAGTATTTT
j_call: TRBJ2-1; clone_size: NA; d_call: NA; v_call: TRBV28; cdr3_aa: CASSLGRGWNEQFF; cdr3_nt: TGTGCCAGCAGTTTGGGGAGGGGGTGGAATGAGCAGTTCTTC
j_call: TRBJ2-5; clone_size: NA; d_call: NA; v_call: TRBV7-7; cdr3_aa: CASSSRRDSQETQYF; cdr3_nt: TGTGCTAGCAGCTCCCGGCGGGACAGCCAAGAGACCCAGTACTTC
j_call: TRBJ2-7; clone_size: NA; d_call: TRBD2; v_call: TRBV5-1; cdr3_aa: CASSSGPRREGGEQYF; cdr3_nt: TGCGCCAGCAGCTCAGGGCCGCGCCGGGAGGGGGGCGAGCAGTACTTC
j_call: TRBJ2-7; clone_size: few; d_call: TRBD2; v_call: TRBV30; cdr3_aa: CAWRQGGRIHEQYF; cdr3_nt: TGTGCCTGGAGGCAGGGCGGGAGAATCCACGAGCAGTACTTC
j_call: TRBJ2-1; clone_size: NA; d_call: TRBD1; v_call: TRBV7-9; cdr3_aa: CASSPPHPGTGCYNEQFF; cdr3_nt: TGTGCCAGCAGCCCTCCACACCCCGGGACAGGATGCTACAATGAGCAGTTCTTC
j_call: TRBJ1-4; clone_size: NA; d_call: NA; v_call: TRBV4-3; cdr3_aa: CASSQHRAPFEKLFF; cdr3_nt: TGCGCCAGCAGCCAGCACAGGGCCCCGTTCGAAAAACTGTTTTTT
j_call: TRBJ2-7; clone_size: NA; d_call: TRBD2; v_call: TRBV4-3; cdr3_aa: CASSQGLPSGLTQAYEQYF; cdr3_nt: TGCGCCAGCAGCCAAGGTCTCCCTAGCGGGTTGACCCAGGCCTACGAGCAGTACTTC
j_call: TRBJ2-7; clone_size: NA; d_call: NA; v_call: TRBV2; cdr3_aa: CASSASRDWPLVSAYEQYF; cdr3_nt: TGTGCCAGCAGCGCCTCCAGGGACTGGCCCCTCGTAAGCGCATACGAGCAGTACTTC
j_call: TRBJ2-5; clone_size: NA; d_call: TRBD2; v_call: TRBV5-1; cdr3_aa: CASTDPKGLAEETQYF; cdr3_nt: TGCGCCAGCACGGACCCGAAGGGACTAGCGGAAGAGACCCAGTACTTC
j_call: TRBJ2-1; clone_size: NA; d_call: NA; v_call: TRBV5-6; cdr3_aa: CASTSDSAGTGNEQFF; cdr3_nt: TGTGCCAGCACCTCCGATTCCGCGGGGACGGGGAATGAGCAGTTCTTC
j_call: TRBJ2-7; clone_size: NA; d_call: TRBD1; v_call: TRBV5-1; cdr3_aa: CASSFRGPNFGEPGDSYEQYF; cdr3_nt: TGCGCCAGCAGCTTCAGGGGGCCCAACTTCGGCGAACCAGGGGACTCCTACGAGCAGTACTTC
j_call: TRBJ1-2; clone_size: NA; d_call: TRBD1; v_call: TRBV19; cdr3_aa: CASSVWDRANYGYTF; cdr3_nt: TGTGCCAGTAGTGTATGGGACAGAGCTAACTATGGCTACACCTTC
j_call: TRBJ1-1; clone_size: NA; d_call: NA; v_call: TRBV27; cdr3_aa: CASSGATKAFF; cdr3_nt: TGTGCCAGCAGTGGAGCCACAAAAGCTTTCTTT
j_call: TRBJ2-1; clone_size: NA; d_call: NA; v_call: TRBV27; cdr3_aa: CASGPTTGAPYNEQFF; cdr3_nt: TGTGCCAGCGGCCCCACGACGGGAGCTCCCTACAATGAGCAGTTCTTC
j_call: TRBJ2-2; clone_size: NA; d_call: NA; v_call: TRBV4-1; cdr3_aa: CASSHGRGQGRTGELFF; cdr3_nt: TGCGCCAGCAGCCACGGGAGGGGACAGGGACGGACCGGGGAGCTGTTTTTT
j_call: TRBJ2-3; clone_size: NA; d_call: NA; v_call: TRBV4-3; cdr3_aa: CASSPSLAEFTDTQYF; cdr3_nt: TGCGCCAGCAGCCCCTCACTAGCCGAGTTCACAGATACGCAGTATTTT
j_call: TRBJ2-1; clone_size: NA; d_call: TRBD1; v_call: TRBV18; cdr3_aa: CASSLPDRAPYNEQFF; cdr3_nt: TGTGCCAGCTCACTTCCCGACAGGGCCCCCTACAATGAGCAGTTCTTC
j_call: TRBJ2-1; clone_size: NA; d_call: TRBD2; v_call: TRBV5-4; cdr3_aa: CASSLGWRTSGRRAREQFF; cdr3_nt: TGTGCCAGCAGCTTGGGGTGGCGGACTAGCGGGAGAAGGGCCCGTGAGCAGTTCTTC
j_call: TRBJ1-2; clone_size: NA; d_call: NA; v_call: TRBV30; cdr3_aa: CAWKQSAISNYGYTF; cdr3_nt: TGTGCCTGGAAACAGTCGGCAATCAGTAACTATGGCTACACCTTC
j_call: TRBJ1-5; clone_size: NA; d_call: NA; v_call: TRBV6-5; cdr3_aa: CASPWEGQPQHF; cdr3_nt: TGTGCCAGCCCCTGGGAGGGGCAGCCCCAGCATTTT
j_call: TRBJ2-7; clone_size: few; d_call: NA; v_call: TRBV6-5; cdr3_aa: CASSYSRLGYEQYF; cdr3_nt: TGTGCCAGCAGTTACTCGCGCCTCGGGTACGAGCAGTACTTC
j_call: TRBJ2-5; clone_size: once; d_call: NA; v_call: TRBV7-2; cdr3_aa: CASSSQATDPRDVTQYF; cdr3_nt: TGTGCCAGCAGCTCACAGGCTACGGACCCCAGAGATGTGACCCAGTACTTC
j_call: TRBJ2-3; clone_size: NA; d_call: NA; v_call: TRBV20-1; cdr3_aa: CSPTRTAAQYF; cdr3_nt: TGCAGCCCAACCAGGACTGCGGCGCAGTATTTT
j_call: TRBJ1-5; clone_size: NA; d_call: TRBD1; v_call: TRBV7-2; cdr3_aa: CASSPDDRGYSNQPQHF; cdr3_nt: TGTGCCAGCAGCCCGGACGACAGGGGTTATAGCAATCAGCCCCAGCATTTT
j_call: TRBJ1-2; clone_size: few; d_call: TRBD1; v_call: TRBV9; cdr3_aa: CASSGSGTGETNYGYTF; cdr3_nt: TGTGCCAGCAGCGGTTCCGGGACAGGGGAGACTAACTATGGCTACACCTTC
j_call: TRBJ2-5; clone_size: once; d_call: TRBD2; v_call: TRBV27; cdr3_aa: CASSLTGTSVGETQYF; cdr3_nt: TGTGCCAGCAGTTTAACAGGGACTAGCGTCGGAGAGACCCAGTACTTC
j_call: TRBJ2-4; clone_size: NA; d_call: NA; v_call: TRBV4-2; cdr3_aa: CASSQESRAKNIQYF; cdr3_nt: TGTGCCAGCAGCCAAGAGAGCCGGGCCAAAAACATTCAGTACTTC
j_call: TRBJ2-1; clone_size: NA; d_call: NA; v_call: TRBV27; cdr3_aa: CASSLTLAGQYNEQFF; cdr3_nt: TGTGCCAGCAGTTTGACCCTCGCCGGACAGTACAATGAGCAGTTCTTC
j_call: TRBJ2-7; clone_size: NA; d_call: TRBD1; v_call: TRBV11-1; cdr3_aa: CASSLGQGEPYEQYF; cdr3_nt: TGTGCCAGCAGCCTGGGACAGGGGGAGCCCTACGAGCAGTACTTC
j_call: TRBJ2-3; clone_size: NA; d_call: NA; v_call: TRBV25-1; cdr3_aa: CASNLGGITDTQYF; cdr3_nt: TGTGCCAGCAATTTGGGCGGGATCACAGATACGCAGTATTTT
j_call: TRBJ1-5; clone_size: NA; d_call: TRBD1; v_call: TRBV7-2; cdr3_aa: CASSLGDRGPVYSNQPQHF; cdr3_nt: TGTGCCAGCAGCTTAGGGGACAGGGGGCCTGTTTATAGCAATCAGCCCCAGCATTTT
j_call: TRBJ2-3; clone_size: NA; d_call: TRBD2; v_call: TRBV27; cdr3_aa: CASSWVGGSDTQYF; cdr3_nt: TGTGCCAGCAGTTGGGTGGGGGGGTCAGATACGCAGTATTTT
j_call: TRBJ2-7; clone_size: NA; d_call: NA; v_call: TRBV2; cdr3_aa: CASSERTDLSYEQYF; cdr3_nt: TGTGCCAGCAGTGAAAGGACTGACCTCTCCTACGAGCAGTACTTC
j_call: TRBJ2-1; clone_size: NA; d_call: TRBD2; v_call: TRBV5-4; cdr3_aa: CASSSGGGGGRADEQFF; cdr3_nt: TGTGCCAGCAGCTCCGGGGGGGGCGGCGGGAGGGCGGATGAGCAGTTCTTC
j_call: TRBJ1-2; clone_size: NA; d_call: TRBD1; v_call: TRBV2; cdr3_aa: CADGVGGGIYGYTF; cdr3_nt: TGTGCCGACGGAGTAGGGGGCGGAATCTATGGCTACACCTTC
j_call: TRBJ2-2; clone_size: NA; d_call: NA; v_call: TRBV7-2; cdr3_aa: CASSSRQSYTGELFF; cdr3_nt: TGTGCCAGCAGCTCCCGACAGTCCTACACCGGGGAGCTGTTTTTT
j_call: TRBJ2-7; clone_size: once; d_call: TRBD2; v_call: TRBV6-1; cdr3_aa: CASRGGVPSSYEQYF; cdr3_nt: TGTGCCAGCAGGGGGGGGGTCCCCAGCTCCTACGAGCAGTACTTC
j_call: TRBJ2-7; clone_size: few; d_call: TRBD2; v_call: TRBV4-3; cdr3_aa: CASSQDRWEGPHEQYF; cdr3_nt: TGCGCCAGCAGCCAAGATCGGTGGGAGGGCCCCCACGAGCAGTACTTC
j_call: TRBJ2-7; clone_size: NA; d_call: NA; v_call: TRBV6-1; cdr3_aa: CASSEAGGEPSYEQYF; cdr3_nt: TGTGCCAGCAGTGAAGCTGGCGGGGAACCCTCCTACGAGCAGTACTTC
j_call: TRBJ2-2; clone_size: NA; d_call: NA; v_call: TRBV6-1; cdr3_aa: CASRAGPSSGELFF; cdr3_nt: TGTGCCAGCAGGGCGGGACCATCTTCCGGGGAGCTGTTTTTT
j_call: TRBJ2-7; clone_size: NA; d_call: TRBD2; v_call: TRBV4-1; cdr3_aa: CASSQGAGDGYEQYF; cdr3_nt: TGCGCCAGCAGCCAAGGGGCGGGAGATGGGTACGAGCAGTACTTC
j_call: TRBJ2-7; clone_size: NA; d_call: NA; v_call: TRBV14; cdr3_aa: CASSQVIGTHSYEQYF; cdr3_nt: TGTGCCAGCAGCCAAGTGATTGGGACTCACTCCTACGAGCAGTACTTC
j_call: TRBJ1-5; clone_size: once; d_call: NA; v_call: TRBV19; cdr3_aa: CASSSQGHHQPQHF; cdr3_nt: TGTGCCAGTAGTAGCCAGGGCCACCATCAGCCCCAGCATTTT
j_call: TRBJ2-7; clone_size: NA; d_call: NA; v_call: TRBV21-1; cdr3_aa: CASSPRRRTEQYF; cdr3_nt: TGTGCCAGCAGCCCGAGGAGGCGGACCGAGCAGTACTTC